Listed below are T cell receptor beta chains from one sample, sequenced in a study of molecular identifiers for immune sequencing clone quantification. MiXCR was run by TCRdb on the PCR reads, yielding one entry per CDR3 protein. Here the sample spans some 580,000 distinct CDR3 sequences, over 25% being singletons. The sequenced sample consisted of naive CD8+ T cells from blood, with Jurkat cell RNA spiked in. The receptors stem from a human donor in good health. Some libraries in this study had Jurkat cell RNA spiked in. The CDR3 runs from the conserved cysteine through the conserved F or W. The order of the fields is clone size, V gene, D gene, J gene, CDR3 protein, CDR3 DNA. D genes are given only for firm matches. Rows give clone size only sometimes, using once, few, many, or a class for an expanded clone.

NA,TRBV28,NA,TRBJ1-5,CASSFRGGGNQPQHF,TGTGCCAGCAGTTTCCGAGGGGGAGGCAATCAGCCCCAGCATTTT
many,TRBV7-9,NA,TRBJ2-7,CASSLGRNEQYF,TGTGCCAGCAGCTTAGGACGGAACGAGCAGTACTTC
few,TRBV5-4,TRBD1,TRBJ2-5,CASSRTGTAKETQYF,TGTGCCAGCAGCAGAACCGGGACAGCAAAAGAGACCCAGTACTTC
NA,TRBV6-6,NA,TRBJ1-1,CASSPRVTEAFF,TGTGCCAGCAGTCCGAGGGTCACTGAAGCTTTCTTT
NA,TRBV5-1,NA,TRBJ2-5,CAPTPGPGKGEAPQYF,TGCGCCCCCACACCCGGGCCAGGAAAGGGGGAAGCGCCCCAGTACTTC
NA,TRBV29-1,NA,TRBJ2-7,CSVASGLSSYEQYF,TGCAGCGTTGCGTCCGGACTCAGCTCCTACGAGCAGTACTTC
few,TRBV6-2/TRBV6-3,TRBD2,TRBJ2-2,CASSETSGRAAGELFF,TGTGCCAGCAGTGAGACTAGCGGGAGGGCCGCCGGGGAGCTGTTTTTT
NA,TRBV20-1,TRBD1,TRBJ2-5,CSAKELGGHQETQYF,TGCAGTGCTAAAGAGTTAGGGGGCCACCAAGAGACCCAGTACTTC
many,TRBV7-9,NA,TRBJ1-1,CASSLAQNTEAFF,TGTGCCAGCAGCTTAGCCCAGAACACTGAAGCTTTCTTT
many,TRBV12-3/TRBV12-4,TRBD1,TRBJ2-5,CASSWDSEQETQYF,TGTGCCAGCAGTTGGGACAGCGAACAAGAGACCCAGTACTTC
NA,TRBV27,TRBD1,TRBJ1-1,CASSPLGDRGFTEAFF,TGTGCCAGCAGTCCTCTCGGGGACAGGGGGTTCACTGAAGCTTTCTTT
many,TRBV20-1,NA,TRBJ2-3,CSARDLRGTDTQYF,TGCAGTGCTAGAGATTTAAGAGGCACAGATACGCAGTATTTT
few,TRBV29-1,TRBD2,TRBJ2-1,CSGGGPDQAVSYNEQFF,TGCAGCGGGGGGGGTCCGGACCAGGCTGTTTCCTACAATGAGCAGTTCTTC
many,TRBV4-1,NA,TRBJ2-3,CASSQDTDTQYF,TGCGCCAGCAGCCAAGACACAGATACGCAGTATTTT
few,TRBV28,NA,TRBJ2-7,CASSVLGVYEQYF,TGTGCCAGCAGTGTCTTAGGGGTATACGAGCAGTACTTC
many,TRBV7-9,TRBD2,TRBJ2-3,CASRGEGTSGWTDTQYF,TGTGCCAGCAGGGGAGAGGGGACTAGCGGTTGGACAGATACGCAGTATTTT
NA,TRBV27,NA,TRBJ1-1,CASSPQTEDIEAFF,TGTGCCAGCAGTCCCCAGACAGAGGACATCGAAGCTTTCTTT
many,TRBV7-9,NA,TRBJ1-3,CASSFPSSGNTIYF,TGTGCCAGCAGTTTCCCAAGCTCTGGAAACACCATATATTTT
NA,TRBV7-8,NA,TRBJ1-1,CASSHSRSPNTEAFF,TGTGCCAGCAGCCACTCGAGAAGTCCGAACACTGAAGCTTTCTTT
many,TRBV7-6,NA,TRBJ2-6,CASSLPITQTGANVLTF,TGTGCCAGCAGCTTACCAATAACTCAAACTGGGGCCAACGTCCTGACTTTC
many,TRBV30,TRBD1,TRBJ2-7,CAWRRPRDRGYEQYF,TGTGCCTGGAGAAGACCCCGGGACAGGGGCTACGAGCAGTACTTC
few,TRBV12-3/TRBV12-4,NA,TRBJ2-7,CASRGLATEQYF,TGTGCCAGTCGGGGACTCGCCACCGAGCAGTACTTC
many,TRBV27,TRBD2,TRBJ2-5,CASSLTTSGVKTQYF,TGTGCCAGCAGTTTAACGACTAGCGGGGTGAAGACCCAGTACTTC
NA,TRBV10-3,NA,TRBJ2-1,CAISPILSKTVNNEQFF,TGTGCCATCAGCCCCATATTATCTAAAACCGTTAACAATGAGCAGTTCTTC
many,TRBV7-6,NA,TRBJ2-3,CASSLPEKVGSSTDTQYF,TGTGCCAGCAGCTTACCGGAAAAAGTTGGGTCTAGCACAGATACGCAGTATTTT
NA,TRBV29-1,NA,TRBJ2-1,CSVGVDYNEQFF,TGCAGCGTTGGTGTAGACTACAATGAGCAGTTCTTC
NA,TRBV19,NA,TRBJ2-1,CASSTGTRGEQFF,TGTGCCAGTAGTACCGGGACCAGGGGTGAGCAGTTCTTC
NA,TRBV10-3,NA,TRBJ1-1,CAISDVGRLDTEAFF,TGTGCCATCAGTGACGTTGGGCGTTTGGACACTGAAGCTTTCTTT
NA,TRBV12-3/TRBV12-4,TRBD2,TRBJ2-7,CASSLAYPWGLAGEGGSYEQYF,TGTGCCAGCAGTTTAGCGTACCCATGGGGACTAGCGGGGGAGGGCGGCTCCTACGAGCAGTACTTC
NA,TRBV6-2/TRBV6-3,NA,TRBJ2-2,CASSMSWVTGELFF,TGTGCCAGCAGCATGTCGTGGGTAACCGGGGAGCTGTTTTTT
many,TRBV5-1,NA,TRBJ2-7,CASSFGHEQYF,TGCGCCAGCAGCTTCGGGCACGAGCAGTACTTC
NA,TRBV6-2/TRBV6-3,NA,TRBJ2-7,CATSRVSYEQYF,TGTGCCACCTCGAGAGTTTCTTACGAGCAGTACTTC
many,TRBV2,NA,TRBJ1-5,CASSDPDERNQPQHF,TGTGCCAGCAGTGATCCAGATGAAAGGAATCAGCCCCAGCATTTT
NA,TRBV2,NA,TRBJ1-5,CASRRVGESNQPQHF,TGTGCCAGCAGGAGGGTCGGGGAAAGCAATCAGCCCCAGCATTTT
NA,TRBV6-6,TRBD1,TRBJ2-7,CASGPGQGAGEQYF,TGTGCCAGCGGTCCGGGACAGGGAGCCGGGGAGCAGTACTTC
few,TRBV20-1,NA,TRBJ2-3,CSARESTDTQYF,TGCAGTGCTAGGGAGAGCACAGATACGCAGTATTTT
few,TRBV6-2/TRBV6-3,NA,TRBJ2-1,CASSYSLRGNEQFF,TGTGCCAGCAGCTACTCTCTCCGGGGCAATGAGCAGTTCTTC
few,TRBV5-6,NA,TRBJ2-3,CASSYYPGVATDTQYF,TGTGCCAGCAGTTATTACCCGGGAGTGGCAACAGATACGCAGTATTTT
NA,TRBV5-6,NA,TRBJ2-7,CASSFRTTSYEQYF,TGTGCCAGCAGCTTCCGGACAACCTCCTACGAGCAGTACTTC
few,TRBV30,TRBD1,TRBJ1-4,CAWSTGTGGFEKLFF,TGTGCCTGGAGTACCGGGACAGGGGGCTTTGAAAAACTGTTTTTT
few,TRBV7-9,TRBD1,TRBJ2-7,CASSQRFTDRGTYEQYF,TGTGCCAGCAGCCAACGTTTTACGGACAGGGGAACCTACGAGCAGTACTTC
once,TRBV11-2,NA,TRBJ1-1,CAGSLEGGTEAFF,TGTGCCGGCAGCTTAGAGGGAGGCACTGAAGCTTTCTTT
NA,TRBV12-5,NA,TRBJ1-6,CASGFGGLSSYNSPLHF,TGTGCTAGTGGTTTTGGGGGCCTCAGCTCCTATAATTCACCCCTCCACTTT
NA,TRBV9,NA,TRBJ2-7,CASSPGPTEPMTCEQYF,TGTGCCAGCAGCCCGGGACCCACCGAGCCCATGACCTGCGAGCAGTACTTC
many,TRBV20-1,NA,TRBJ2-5,CSARGADFQETQYF,TGCAGTGCTAGGGGTGCCGACTTCCAAGAGACCCAGTACTTC
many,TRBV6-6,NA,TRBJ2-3,CASSHGVGDTQYF,TGTGCCAGCAGTCATGGGGTTGGGGATACGCAGTATTTT
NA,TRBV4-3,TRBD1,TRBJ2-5,CASSQNRGGQEARYF,TGCGCCAGCAGCCAAAACAGGGGTGGTCAAGAGGCCCGGTACTTC
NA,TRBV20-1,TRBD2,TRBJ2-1,CSARAAGGGYEQFF,TGCAGTGCTAGAGCAGCGGGGGGGGGCTACGAGCAGTTCTTC
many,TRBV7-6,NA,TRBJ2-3,CASSPRAGGLGDTQYF,TGTGCCAGCAGCCCCCGCGCCGGGGGACTCGGGGATACGCAGTATTTT